A selection of T cell receptor beta chains follows, all from one sample in a study of T cells in Graves' hyperthyroidism and ophthalmopathy. TCRdb reanalysed the multiplex PCR reads using MiXCR and keeps one entry per CDR3 protein. The sample holds hundreds of thousands of distinct CDR3 sequences, approximately 14% seen once. Sequencing used blood. The receptor source for this set is a man between 18 and 29 years old with Graves' ophthalmopathy. Both conserved end residues are part of each CDR3. D genes are given only for firm matches. Clone size appears in some rows only: once, few, many, or a class for an expanded clone.

V: TRBV11-2; D: TRBD2; size: many; J: TRBJ2-3; CDR3: CASSRPSGPTQYF; DNA: TGTGCCAGCAGCCGGCCTAGCGGCCCAACGCAGTATTTT
V: TRBV30; D: .; size: many; J: TRBJ2-1; CDR3: CASGISGVNEQFF; DNA: TGTGCCTCGGGGATTTCGGGGGTCAATGAGCAGTTCTTC
V: TRBV10-3; D: TRBD1; size: .; J: TRBJ1-2; CDR3: CAISESGGINYGYTF; DNA: TGTGCCATCAGTGAATCAGGGGGCATTAACTATGGCTACACCTTC
V: TRBV30; D: .; size: many; J: TRBJ1-6; CDR3: CGGSVGSVSPLHF; DNA: TGTGGAGGGAGTGTCGGCTCAGTCTCACCCCTCCACTTT
V: TRBV4-1; D: .; size: many; J: TRBJ1-4; CDR3: CASSRQAENEKLFF; DNA: TGCGCCAGCAGCCGACAGGCCGAGAATGAAAAACTGTTTTTT
V: TRBV5-1; D: TRBD1; size: many; J: TRBJ2-3; CDR3: CASSPRQGSTDTQYF; DNA: TGCGCCAGCAGCCCACGACAGGGATCCACAGATACGCAGTATTTT
V: TRBV20-1; D: .; size: many; J: TRBJ2-1; CDR3: CSGRGNGGRSYNEQFF; DNA: TGCAGTGGTAGAGGGAACGGGGGGCGATCCTACAATGAGCAGTTCTTC
V: TRBV5-1; D: .; size: many; J: TRBJ2-2; CDR3: CASSPGSGELFF; DNA: TGCGCCAGCAGCCCAGGGTCCGGGGAGCTGTTTTTT
V: TRBV3-1; D: .; size: many; J: TRBJ2-3; CDR3: CASSQGTTVSTDTQYF; DNA: TGTGCCAGCAGCCAAGGGACTACTGTCAGCACAGATACGCAGTATTTT
V: TRBV7-9; D: TRBD1; size: many; J: TRBJ2-7; CDR3: CASSLRDSYDSYEQYF; DNA: TGTGCCAGCAGCTTACGGGACAGCTACGATTCCTACGAGCAGTACTTC
V: TRBV7-2; D: .; size: many; J: TRBJ2-7; CDR3: CASRRGLSSYEQYF; DNA: TGTGCCAGCCGGAGGGGACTCTCATCCTACGAGCAGTACTTC
V: TRBV13; D: TRBD1; size: .; J: TRBJ1-2; CDR3: CASNTGQGNYGYTF; DNA: TGTGCCAGCAATACGGGACAGGGAAACTATGGCTACACCTTC
V: TRBV13; D: .; size: many; J: TRBJ1-1; CDR3: CASSLRQLNMNTEAFF; DNA: TGTGCCAGCAGCTTACGGCAGTTGAACATGAACACTGAAGCTTTCTTT
V: TRBV20-1; D: TRBD2; size: many; J: TRBJ2-5; CDR3: CSAYPGGGETQYF; DNA: TGCAGTGCTTATCCGGGGGGGGGGGAGACCCAGTACTTC
V: TRBV7-9; D: .; size: .; J: TRBJ1-1; CDR3: CASSLIGETEAFF; DNA: TGTGCCAGCAGCTTAATCGGGGAGACTGAAGCTTTCTTT
V: TRBV4-2; D: TRBD2; size: few; J: TRBJ2-7; CDR3: CASSPRGRSSYEQYF; DNA: TGTGCCAGCAGCCCGCGCGGGAGGAGCTCCTACGAGCAGTACTTC